This T cell receptor (beta chain) stems from a study of T cell repertoires in cytomegalovirus infection. As for the study in general: Both CMV infection and a matching HLA type were indicated by public TCR beta signatures. General study results and limits: Ex vivo responses were dominated by HLA-C-restricted CMV-specific TCR beta clonotypes. The study identified carriers of CMV plus the relevant HLA from cumulative public TCR beta family frequency.

On this clonotype: What it binds is not known.

Trimming at V came to 0 bases and at J to 6 bases, leaving 8 bases not matched to a gene. The CDR3 contains 16 residues. The germline gives CDR1 LGHDT, CDR2 YNNKEL (reference sequence). TCRdb redid the calling of the reads with MiXCR, one entry per CDR3 protein. The sample lists about 27,000 distinct CDR3 sequences; roughly a fifth were seen once. The gene calls are TRBV3-1 and TRBJ2-5, with TRBD1 identical over 9 bases. This clonotype was sampled from a human donor in good health (CMV status not recorded). Some clones in this sample may be carry-over from other donors' samples. Material: CD8+ T cells from cultured PBMCs, obtained from culture after CMV antigen stimulation. The CDR3 DNA reads TGTGCCAGCAGCCAAGATTGGGGGACAGGGTGGAAGACCCAGTACTTC. Amino acids: CASSQDWGTGWKTQYF.